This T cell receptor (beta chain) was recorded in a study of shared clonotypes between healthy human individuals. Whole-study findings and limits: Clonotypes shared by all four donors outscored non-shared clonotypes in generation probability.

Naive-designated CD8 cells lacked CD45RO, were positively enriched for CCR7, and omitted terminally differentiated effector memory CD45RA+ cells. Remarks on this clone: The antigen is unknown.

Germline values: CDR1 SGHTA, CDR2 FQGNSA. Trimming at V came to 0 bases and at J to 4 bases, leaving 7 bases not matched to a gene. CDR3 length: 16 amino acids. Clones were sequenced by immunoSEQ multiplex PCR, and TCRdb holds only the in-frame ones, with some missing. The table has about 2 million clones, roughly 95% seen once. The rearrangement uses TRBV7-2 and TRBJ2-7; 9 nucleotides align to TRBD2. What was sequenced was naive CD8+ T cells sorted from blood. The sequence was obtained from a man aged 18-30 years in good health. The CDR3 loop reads CASSLASVLAGYEQYF. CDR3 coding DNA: TGTGCCAGCAGCTTAGCTAGTGTACTAGCGGGTTACGAGCAGTACTTC.